Here is one T cell receptor beta chain with its context. The antigen is not known. This record belongs to a study of T-cell reconstitution after alpha-beta-depleted transplantation in children. Findings and limits, study-wide: T-cell counts and diversity at one year following transplant were attributed mainly to newly produced T cells. By about two months after transplant, alpha-beta T cells reportedly arose from several hundred graft clones that had expanded.

The germline CDR1 and CDR2 sequences are SQVTM and ANQGSEA. This CDR3 has 16 amino acids. The germline V and J ends were trimmed by 0 bases and 1 base, with 13 bases remaining between them. Unique molecular identifiers were used in preparing the TCRbeta library. One entry per CDR3 protein, called by TCRdb with MiXCR from the PCR reads. Of tens of thousands of distinct CDR3 sequences in the sample, 50% to 55% were seen once. The source is a boy under two years old with SCID, due to receive a stem cell transplant. V gene TRBV29-1 combines with J gene TRBJ2-1; a weak D match, TRBD2 (5 bases). The sample consisted of peripheral blood, taken before TCRalphabeta/CD19-depleted stem cell transplant. The DNA for the CDR3 is TGCAGCGTTGAAGACCTCTGGACTGCTTCCTACAATGAGCAGTTCTTC. It encodes CSVEDLWTASYNEQFF.